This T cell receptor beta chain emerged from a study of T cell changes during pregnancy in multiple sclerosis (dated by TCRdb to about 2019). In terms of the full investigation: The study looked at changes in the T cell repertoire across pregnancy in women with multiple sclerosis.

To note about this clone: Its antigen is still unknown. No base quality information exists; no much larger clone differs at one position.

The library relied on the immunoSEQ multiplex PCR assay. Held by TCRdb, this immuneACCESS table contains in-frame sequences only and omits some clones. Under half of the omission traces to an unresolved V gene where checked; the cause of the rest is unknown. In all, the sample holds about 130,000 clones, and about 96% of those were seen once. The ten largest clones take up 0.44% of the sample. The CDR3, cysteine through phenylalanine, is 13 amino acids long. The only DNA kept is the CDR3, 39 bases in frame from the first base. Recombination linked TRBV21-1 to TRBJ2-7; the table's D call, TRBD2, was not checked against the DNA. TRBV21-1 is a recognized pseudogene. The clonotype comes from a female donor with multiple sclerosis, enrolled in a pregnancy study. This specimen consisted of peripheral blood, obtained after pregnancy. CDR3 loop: CASADPARDEQYF. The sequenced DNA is TGTGCCAGCGCGGACCCCGCGAGGGACGAGCAGTACTTC.